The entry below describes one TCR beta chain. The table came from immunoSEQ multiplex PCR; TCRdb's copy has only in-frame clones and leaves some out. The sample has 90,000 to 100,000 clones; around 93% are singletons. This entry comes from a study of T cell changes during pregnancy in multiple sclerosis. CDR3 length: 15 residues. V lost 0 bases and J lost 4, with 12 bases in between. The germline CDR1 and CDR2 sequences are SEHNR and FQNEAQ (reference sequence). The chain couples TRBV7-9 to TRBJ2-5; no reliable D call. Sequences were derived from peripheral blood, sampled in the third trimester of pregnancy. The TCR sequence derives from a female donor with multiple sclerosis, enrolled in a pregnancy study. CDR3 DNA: TGTGCCAGCAGCTTAGCGCTCGGGTCCCCAGAGACCCAGTACTTC. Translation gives CASSLALGSPETQYF.